Detailed here is one TCR beta chain. Original methodology: Reference gene primer amplification gave estimated nucleated cell counts. This table comes from immunoSEQ multiplex PCR, and its TCRdb copy is limited to in-frame clones, with some not included. The DNA was the basis for D and trimming; V, J and clone size are from that table. The data hold 120,000 to 150,000 clones, with 80% to 85% observed a single time. The data were obtained in a study of blood T cell repertoires in COVID-19. Study overall: PBMCs, B-cell-depleted T cells, or T cells provided the cDNA or gDNA that made up the material.

Germline V gene lookup returns CDR1 SGHRS and CDR2 YFSETQ. After removal of 4 bases from V and 10 bases from J, the junction contained 7 bases not matched to a gene. This CDR3 has 13 residues. Specimen: peripheral blood. The chain has TRBV5-1 and TRBJ2-1; 8 bases line up with TRBD1. This receptor was identified in a woman older than 75 with acute or convalescent COVID-19. CDR3 nucleotide sequence: TGCGCCAGCAGCCCTGGACAGGGAAGGGAGCAGTTCTTC. Encoded protein: CASSPGQGREQFF.